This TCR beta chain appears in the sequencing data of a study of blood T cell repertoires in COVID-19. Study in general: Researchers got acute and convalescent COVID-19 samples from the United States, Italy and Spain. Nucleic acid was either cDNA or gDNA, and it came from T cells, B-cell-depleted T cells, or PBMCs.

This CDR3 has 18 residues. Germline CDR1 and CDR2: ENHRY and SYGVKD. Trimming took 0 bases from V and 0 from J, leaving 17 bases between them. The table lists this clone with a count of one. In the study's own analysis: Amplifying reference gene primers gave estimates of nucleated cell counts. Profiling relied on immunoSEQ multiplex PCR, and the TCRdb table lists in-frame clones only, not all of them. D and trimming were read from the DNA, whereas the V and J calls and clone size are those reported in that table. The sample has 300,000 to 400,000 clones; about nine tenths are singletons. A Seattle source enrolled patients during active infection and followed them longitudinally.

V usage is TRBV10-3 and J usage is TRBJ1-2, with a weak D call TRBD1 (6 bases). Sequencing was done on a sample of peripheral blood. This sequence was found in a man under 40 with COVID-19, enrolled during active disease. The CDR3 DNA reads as TGTGCCATCAGTGAGTCGATTCAGCTCAGGGGTGCTAACTATGGCTACACCTTC. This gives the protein CAISESIQLRGANYGYTF.